The 30 T cell receptor beta chains reported below all come from one sample, sequenced in a study of cytomegalovirus exposure and HLA in healthy donors. PCR involved 60 Vbeta and 13 Jbeta primers. Sequencing was performed with immunoSEQ multiplex PCR; in TCRdb, only in-frame clones are kept and a portion is missing. Of approximately 200,000 clones in the sample, more than 65% were seen once. Sequencing was performed on PBMCs. The receptors derive from a woman in her twenties or thirties in good health and CMV-seropositive.

The rearrangement links TRBV5-6 to TRBJ2-3; the match to TRBD2 covers 8 bases. The trim removed 4 bases at V and 5 bases at J, leaving 3 bases unmatched. The CDR3 is 13 residues long. CDR1 is SGHDT and CDR2 is YYEEEE in the germline V gene. In nucleotides, the CDR3 is TGTGCCAGCAGCCTTACTAGCGGAGATACGCAGTATTTT. As protein: CASSLTSGDTQYF. Full variable domain (missing parts from reference TRBV5-6 and TRBJ2-3): DAGVTQSPTHLIKTRGQQVTLRCSPKSGHDTVSWYQQALGQGPQFIFQYYEEEERQRGNFPDRFSGHQFPNYSSELNVNALLLGDSALYLCASSLTSGDTQYFGPGTRLTVL.

This chain uses TRBV6-6 with TRBJ1-1; no clear D gene. Per the germline V gene, CDR1 is MNHNY and CDR2 is SVGAGI (reference sequence). The CDR3 length is 13 residues. The V end lost 7 bases, the J end lost 0 bases, and 9 bases lay between the germline ends. The CDR3, as DNA: TGTGCCAGCATTCGGAGCATGAACACTGAAGCTTTCTTT. This sequence encodes CASIRSMNTEAFF.

The table lists this clone with a few counts. The chain is built from TRBV2 and TRBJ2-7; TRBD2 aligns across 8 bases. Per germline, CDR1 SNHLY and CDR2 FYNNEI. V was clipped by 8 bases and J by 3 bases; unmatched bases: 6. CDR3 length: 13 amino acids. The CDR3 DNA follows: TGTGCCAGCTCCAACCGGGGGGGCTACGAGCAGTACTTC. Protein product: CASSNRGGYEQYF.

The chain couples TRBV5-8 to TRBJ1-5; D possibly corresponds to TRBD1 (6 bases). Trimming took 4 bases from V and 3 from J, leaving 14 bases between them. Germline CDR1 and CDR2: SGHTS and YDEGEE. The CDR3 runs 15 residues. For the CDR3, the DNA is TGTGCCAGCAGCGTCGACCAGGGACACAATCAGCCCCAGCATTTT. It codes for CASSVDQGHNQPQHF.

This clone occurred a few times. J is TRBJ1-1 and V is TRBV6-5; D possibly corresponds to TRBD1 (6 bases). The V gene lost 6 bases and the J gene lost 4 bases, with 9 bases spanning the gap. The CDR3 totals 12 residues. Germline CDR1 is MNHEY and CDR2 is SVGAGI. The CDR3 reads CASSQGPTEAFF. The DNA for the CDR3 is TGTGCCAGCAGCCAGGGGCCCACTGAAGCTTTCTTT.

The chain joins TRBV18 to TRBJ1-2; D possibly corresponds to TRBD1 (5 bases). The V end was cut by 6 bases, the J end by 0 bases, with 20 bases between. This CDR3 is 17 amino acids long. CDR1 is KGHSH, CDR2 LQKENI, per germline. The CDR3 spells CASSRGSGGAANYGYTF. The DNA of the CDR3 is TGTGCCAGCTCCCGGGGCTCGGGGGGAGCAGCTAACTATGGCTACACCTTC. Supplemented by reference TRBV18 and TRBJ1-2, the full variable domain reads NAGVMQNPRHLVRRRGQEARLRCSPMKGHSHVYWYRQLPEEGLKFMVYLQKENIIDESGMPKERFSAEFPKEGPSILRIQQVVRGDSAAYFCASSRGSGGAANYGYTFGSGTRLTVV.

The chain is built from TRBV2 and TRBJ1-2; 8 bases match TRBD1. Germline CDR1 reads SNHLY; CDR2 reads FYNNEI. This CDR3 is 13 amino acids long. Trimming at V came to 11 bases and at J to 8 bases, leaving 13 bases not matched to a gene. CDR3 amino acids: CAGMLQGVGGYTF. Written as DNA, the CDR3 is TGTGCCGGAATGCTACAGGGGGTGGGCGGCTACACCTTC. The complete variable domain, with remaining parts taken from reference TRBV2 and TRBJ1-2, reads EPEVTQTPSHQVTQMGQEVILRCVPISNHLYFYWYRQILGQKVEFLVSFYNNEISEKSEIFDDQFSVERPDGSNFTLKIRSTKLEDSAMYFCAGMLQGVGGYTFGSGTRLTVV.

The chain links TRBV4-1 to TRBJ2-3, with 8 bases aligning to TRBD2. Germline V gene lookup returns CDR1 MGHRA and CDR2 YSYEKL. There are 17 residues in the CDR3. The J segment lost 2 bases and the V segment lost 4 bases, leaving 11 bases of the junction unmatched. Here the CDR3 reads CASSLTGAGAATDTQYF. The CDR3 coding sequence is TGCGCCAGCAGCCTAACTGGAGCGGGGGCCGCCACAGATACGCAGTATTTT.

This rearrangement joins TRBV25-1 to TRBJ1-1; no firm D call. CDR1 is MGHDK, CDR2 SYGVNS, per germline. CDR3 length: 14 amino acids. The V end lost 2 bases, the J end lost 4 bases, and 11 bases lay between the germline ends. The chain's CDR3 is CASSETFSRTEAFF. The CDR3 nucleotides read TGTGCCAGCAGTGAAACTTTTTCGCGCACTGAAGCTTTCTTT.

V usage is TRBV7-2 and J usage is TRBJ2-7; perhaps TRBD2 as D (6 bases). Germline V gives CDR1 SGHTA, CDR2 FQGNSA. V gave up 7 bases and J gave up 3 bases, with 13 bases separating them. This CDR3 region has 13 residues. The CDR3 spells CASKAGPIYEQYF. In nucleotides, the CDR3 is TGTGCCAGCAAGGCGGGACCAATCTACGAGCAGTACTTC.

A few counts support this clone. Here the CDR3 reads CASSLSGRAWWGETQYF. DNA for the CDR3: TGTGCCAGCAGTTTATCCGGGAGGGCCTGGTGGGGAGAGACCCAGTACTTC. The chain links TRBV27 to TRBJ2-5, with 8 nucleotides matching TRBD2. Germline CDR1 is MNHEY and CDR2 is SMNVEV (reference sequence). Germline trimming cut 0 bases from V and 4 bases from J; bases unmatched to any gene: 10. The CDR3 spans 17 residues.

This chain uses TRBV6-5 with TRBJ2-1, with TRBD1 as a possible D gene (7 bases). The CDR3 sequence is 14 residues long. V was trimmed by 6 bases and J by 5 bases, leaving 14 bases between them. The germline V gene has CDR1 MNHEY and CDR2 SVGAGI. CDR3 sequence (DNA): TGTGCCAGCAGGGAGGGGGCTCGGGACAATGAGCAGTTCTTC. It specifies CASREGARDNEQFF.

This clone came up a few times. The rearrangement joins TRBV5-4 to TRBJ2-5; D is unresolved. The CDR3 is 12 residues long. V lost 0 bases and J 4 bases, leaving 4 bases between the germline ends. The V gene's germline CDR1 is SGHNT and CDR2 YYREEE (reference sequence). The CDR3: CASSLDRETQYF. The DNA of the CDR3 is TGTGCCAGCAGCTTGGACAGAGAGACCCAGTACTTC.

The chain uses TRBV11-2 and TRBJ2-1, with D tentatively TRBD1 (5 bases). The CDR3 spans 13 residues. CDR1 is SGHAT and CDR2 is FQNNGV in the germline V gene. V gave up 3 bases and J gave up 8 bases, with 11 bases separating them. The CDR3: CASSFEVQDEQFF. The CDR3 coding sequence is TGTGCCAGCAGCTTTGAGGTACAGGATGAGCAGTTCTTC. Together with reference TRBV11-2 and TRBJ2-1, the CDR3 gives the full variable domain: EAGVAQSPRYKIIEKRQSVAFWCNPISGHATLYWYQQILGQGPKLLIQFQNNGVVDDSQLPKDRFSAERLKGVDSTLKIQPAKLEDSAVYLCASSFEVQDEQFFGPGTRLTVL.

V is TRBV7-6 and J is TRBJ2-7; the match to TRBD2 covers 7 bases. With V trimmed by 5 bases and J by 5 bases, 18 bases remained unmatched. Germline CDR1 reads SGHVS; CDR2 reads FNYEAQ. There are 17 residues in the CDR3. The CDR3 protein is CASSGDSGSPPVHEQYF. CDR3 bases: TGTGCCAGCAGCGGCGATAGCGGGTCCCCCCCGGTCCACGAGCAGTACTTC.

This sequence joins TRBV20-1 and TRBJ1-1; D is ambiguous. Germline CDR1 is DFQATT and CDR2 is SNEGSKA (reference sequence). The CDR3 has 11 amino acids. The CDR3 here is CVGRGNTEAFF. Here the CDR3 DNA reads TGCGTCGGGCGGGGGAACACTGAAGCTTTCTTT.

This sequence joins TRBV10-1 and TRBJ1-5; possible D gene TRBD1, 5 bases. The CDR3 runs 14 residues. The germline CDR1 and CDR2 sequences are WNHNN and SYGVQD (reference sequence). V dropped 4 bases and J dropped 6 bases, with 13 bases sitting between them. CDR3 protein: CASSGTGVGQPQHF. The CDR3 DNA follows: TGCGCCAGCAGTGGTACGGGGGTTGGTCAGCCCCAGCATTTT.

This clone appeared a single time. The chain employs TRBV9 and TRBJ2-7, with 10 positions matching TRBD2. V lost 0 bases and J lost 5; bases outside the gene matches: 5. Germline V gene lookup returns CDR1 SGDLS and CDR2 YYNGEE. This CDR3 contains 15 residues. CDR3 in amino acids: CASSVGTSGIHEQYF. For the CDR3, the DNA is TGTGCCAGCAGCGTAGGTACTAGCGGGATCCACGAGCAGTACTTC. Complete variable domain (other parts from reference TRBV9 and TRBJ2-7): DSGVTQTPKHLITATGQRVTLRCSPRSGDLSVYWYQQSLDQGLQFLIQYYNGEERAKGNILERFSAQQFPDLHSELNLSSLELGDSALYFCASSVGTSGIHEQYFGPGTRLTVT.

The gene calls are TRBV27 and TRBJ1-2; D is uncertain. Germline assignment: CDR1 MNHEY and CDR2 SMNVEV (reference sequence). The CDR3 is 14 residues long. V shed 3 bases and J shed 7 bases, with 15 bases lying between them. The CDR3 protein is CASSFDKRARGYTF. Written as DNA, the CDR3 is TGTGCCAGCAGTTTCGACAAGCGGGCGCGTGGCTACACCTTC.

DNA for the CDR3: TGTGCCAGCAGTTCGCAATCTCAGGGGGCAGGTGGCTACACCTTC. Amino acids: CASSSQSQGAGGYTF. This chain connects TRBV28 to TRBJ1-2; 8 bases match TRBD1. The CDR3 contains 15 residues. After removal of 4 bases from V and 7 bases from J, the junction contained 11 bases not matched to a gene. The germline gives CDR1 MDHEN, CDR2 SYDVKM.

The chain is built from TRBV6-1 and TRBJ2-1, with D perhaps matching TRBD1 (6 bases). The V end was cut by 7 bases, the J end by 10 bases, with 20 bases between. Germline CDR1 and CDR2: MNHNS and SASEGT. The CDR3 is 14 amino acids. CDR3 protein: CASKWDTVYGEQFF. The CDR3 DNA reads as TGTGCCAGCAAATGGGACACGGTATACGGGGAGCAGTTCTTC.

This clone was seen a single time. The rearrangement uses TRBV4-1 and TRBJ2-5, with 7 bases fitting TRBD1. The CDR3 loop spans 17 amino acids. CDR1 and CDR2 (germline): MGHRA, YSYEKL. Trimming removed 2 bases from V and 2 bases from J; junction bases left unmatched: 11. The CDR3 sequence: CASSQFRGDSYQETQYF. CDR3 nucleotide sequence: TGCGCCAGCAGCCAATTCAGAGGGGACAGTTATCAAGAGACCCAGTACTTC.

The rearrangement links TRBV11-2 to TRBJ1-1, with D uncertain. Germline V CDR1 and CDR2: SGHAT, FQNNGV. V lost 0 bases and J 7 bases, leaving 9 bases between the germline ends. This CDR3 has 13 amino acids. CDR3 nucleotides: TGTGCCAGCAGCTTAGAGTGGGCTTTTGAAGCTTTCTTT. Its protein product is CASSLEWAFEAFF. Full variable domain (outside the CDR3, taken from reference TRBV11-2 and TRBJ1-1): EAGVAQSPRYKIIEKRQSVAFWCNPISGHATLYWYQQILGQGPKLLIQFQNNGVVDDSQLPKDRFSAERLKGVDSTLKIQPAKLEDSAVYLCASSLEWAFEAFFGQGTRLTVV.

The rearrangement joins TRBV11-2 to TRBJ2-6; D might be TRBD2 (5 bases). Trimming shortened V by 5 bases and J by 1 base, and 12 bases separated the two germline ends. The CDR3 contains 16 residues. Per the germline V gene, CDR1 is SGHAT and CDR2 is FQNNGV. The CDR3 reads CASSPRRGSGANVLTF. Here the CDR3 DNA reads TGTGCCAGCAGCCCTCGACGGGGATCTGGGGCCAACGTCCTGACTTTC.

This chain connects TRBV20-1 to TRBJ2-3, with D unclear. Between the trimmed V and J ends, which lost 4 bases and 3 bases, there was a span of 5 bases. CDR3 length equals 11 residues. Germline V lookup: CDR1 DFQATT, CDR2 SNEGSKA (reference sequence). DNA for the CDR3: TGCAGTGCTATTGCGACAGATACGCAGTATTTT. Translated: CSAIATDTQYF.

The chain has TRBV6-5 and TRBJ1-2; weak D call: TRBD1 (5 bases). CDR1 is MNHEY, CDR2 SVGAGI, per germline. V was pared by 6 bases and J by 4 bases, with 15 bases between. The CDR3 spans 14 residues. The CDR3 is CASSPIGHAYGYTF. As DNA, the CDR3 is TGTGCCAGCAGCCCGATAGGACACGCCTATGGCTACACCTTC.

V is TRBV6-1 and J is TRBJ2-1; TRBD2 agrees at 10 bases. The V gene's germline CDR1 is MNHNS and CDR2 SASEGT. Trimming at V came to 4 bases and at J to 8 bases, leaving 5 bases not matched to a gene. The CDR3 runs 14 residues. DNA of the CDR3: TGTGCCAGCAGTGGCGGGACTAGCGTCTATGAGCAGTTCTTC. Encoded protein: CASSGGTSVYEQFF.

The rearrangement uses TRBV6-5 and TRBJ2-4; D uncertain. Germline V lookup: CDR1 MNHEY, CDR2 SVGAGI. The CDR3 sequence is 14 residues long. V was pared by 0 bases and J by 3 bases, with 6 bases between. The CDR3 reads CASSYSNSKNIQYF. In DNA form, the CDR3 reads TGTGCCAGCAGTTACTCGAACAGCAAAAACATTCAGTACTTC.

V and J are TRBV6-5 and TRBJ2-1, with 7 bases identical to TRBD1. Trimming cost V 6 bases and J 2 bases; bases outside gene matches: 10. From germline, CDR1 is MNHEY and CDR2 SVGAGI. CDR3 length: 16 amino acids. In DNA, the CDR3 is TGTGCCAGCAGATACGACAGGGTTTTACCCTACAATGAGCAGTTCTTC. Translation: CASRYDRVLPYNEQFF.

The J gene is TRBJ2-3, the V gene TRBV29-1; 7 bases line up with TRBD1. V lost 6 bases and J lost 2; bases outside the gene matches: 5. This CDR3 has 13 amino acids. Germline-derived CDR1 and CDR2 are SQVTM and ANQGSEA. The CDR3: CSVRGGTTDTQYF. Written as DNA, the CDR3 is TGCAGCGTCAGAGGGGGCACCACAGATACGCAGTATTTT.